This TCR beta chain appears in the sequencing data of a study of T cells in localized non-small cell lung cancer. Findings of the study overall: Compared with tumor, uninvolved adjacent lung displayed greater T cell clonality, ranking highest overall. There were a median 57 of the top 100 tumor clones appearing in adjacent lung.

The CDR3 is 15 residues long. V lost 6 bases and J lost 5, with 19 bases in between. Germline CDR1 SGHAT, CDR2 FQNNGV. To note about this clone: Its antigen is currently unknown.

Assay used: immunoSEQ multiplex PCR; TCRdb lists only in-frame clones, some missing. Of roughly 84,000 clones in the sample, 88% were seen once. The TCR comes from a woman aged 35-75 years with stage I squamous cell lung carcinoma. The source material was peripheral blood, sampled before any cancer treatment. The chain combines TRBV11-2 with TRBJ1-1; the D gene is possibly TRBD1 (6 bases). For the CDR3, the DNA is TGTGCCAGCAGAAAGGAGGGGGGGCGCTATACTGAAGCTTTCTTT. Its translation is CASRKEGGRYTEAFF. Full variable domain (remainder filled in from reference TRBV11-2 and TRBJ1-1): EAGVAQSPRYKIIEKRQSVAFWCNPISGHATLYWYQQILGQGPKLLIQFQNNGVVDDSQLPKDRFSAERLKGVDSTLKIQPAKLEDSAVYLCASRKEGGRYTEAFFGQGTRLTVV.